Here is one TCR beta chain with its context. Original processing methods: Nucleated cell number was recorded as an estimate derived from reference gene primer amplification. The protocol was immunoSEQ multiplex PCR, while the TCRdb copy is restricted to in-frame clones and leaves out a portion. V, J and clone size are those of that table, while D and trimming were read from the DNA. The sample carries more than 110,000 clones, approximately 87% recorded once. These data are taken from a study of blood T cell repertoires in COVID-19. Whole-study context: COVID-19 samples, acute and convalescent, were from the United States, Italy and Spain. T cells, B-cell-depleted T cells, or PBMCs provided the cDNA or gDNA that served as material.

Per the germline V gene, CDR1 is LNHDA and CDR2 is SQIVND (reference sequence). The germline V and J ends were trimmed by 1 base and 5 bases, with 17 bases remaining between them. This CDR3 region has 16 residues. The origin of this receptor is a human donor in a cohort sampled during active COVID-19. The genes are TRBV19 and TRBJ1-2; TRBD1 might be the D (5 bases). The sequenced material came from peripheral blood. The CDR3 protein is CASSIGGWGSPYGYTF. Written as DNA, the CDR3 is TGTGCCAGTAGTATAGGTGGCTGGGGCTCTCCTTATGGCTACACCTTC.